The clone carrying this T cell receptor beta chain was counted ten times or more. The source of the sample is a study of regulatory T cells in long-lasting Graves disease. Time point noted: newly diagnosed GD, antithyroid drugs for less than 3 months. There was RNA extracted from PBMCs, and the TCR library was made from it. Through Arm-PCR of CDR3 regions and iRepertoire HTBI primers, TCR beta libraries were built. TCRdb ran MiXCR on the multiplex PCR reads and lists one entry per CDR3 protein. The sample yields about 540,000 distinct CDR3 sequences, around an eighth seen once. The same specimen was also included in a second study, on T cells in Graves' hyperthyroidism and ophthalmopathy. As reported in that work: Across 18 months, stable Graves' hyperthyroidism was marked by no progression to ophthalmopathy. The primer set for the first-round RT-PCR of the TCR CDR3 was HTBI. In blood, most of the thyroid clonotypes expanded above 0.001 were also present.

The input for sequencing was peripheral blood mononuclear cells (PBMCs), taken at new diagnosis, from a patient treated with antithyroid drugs. The clonotype was recovered from a man aged 25-45 years with Graves disease.

The CDR3 DNA sequence: TGCAGCTCAGGACGAGGGGGCAATGAGCAGTTCTTC. It yields the protein CSSGRGGNEQFF. The V call is TRBV20-1, the J call TRBJ2-1; D is perhaps TRBD1 (6 bases). The CDR3 covers 12 residues. Germline V lookup: CDR1 DFQATT, CDR2 SNEGSKA (reference sequence).